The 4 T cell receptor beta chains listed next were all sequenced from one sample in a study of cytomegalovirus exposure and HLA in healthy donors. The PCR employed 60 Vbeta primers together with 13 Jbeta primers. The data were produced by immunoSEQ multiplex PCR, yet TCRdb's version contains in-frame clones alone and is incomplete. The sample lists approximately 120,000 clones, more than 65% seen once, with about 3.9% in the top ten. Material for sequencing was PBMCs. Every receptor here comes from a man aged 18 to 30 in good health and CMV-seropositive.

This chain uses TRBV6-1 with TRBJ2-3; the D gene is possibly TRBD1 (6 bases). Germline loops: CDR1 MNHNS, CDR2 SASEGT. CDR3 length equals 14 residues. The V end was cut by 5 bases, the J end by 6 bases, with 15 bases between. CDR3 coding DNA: TGTGCCAGCAGTCTCGACAGGCCCCCGGATACGCAGTATTTT. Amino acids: CASSLDRPPDTQYF.

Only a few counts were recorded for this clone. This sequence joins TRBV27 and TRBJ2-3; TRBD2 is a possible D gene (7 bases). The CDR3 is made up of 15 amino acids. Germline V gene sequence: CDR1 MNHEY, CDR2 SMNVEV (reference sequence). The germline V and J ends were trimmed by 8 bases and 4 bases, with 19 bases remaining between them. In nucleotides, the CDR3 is TGTGCCAGCTCCGAGGGGGGGGCCCCAGCAGATACGCAGTATTTT. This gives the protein CASSEGGAPADTQYF.

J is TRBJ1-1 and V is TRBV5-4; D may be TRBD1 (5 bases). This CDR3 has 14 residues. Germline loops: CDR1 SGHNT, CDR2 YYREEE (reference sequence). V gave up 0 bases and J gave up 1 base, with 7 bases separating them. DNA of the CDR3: TGTGCCAGCAGCTTGGGACAGCAGAACACTGAAGCTTTCTTT. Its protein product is CASSLGQQNTEAFF.

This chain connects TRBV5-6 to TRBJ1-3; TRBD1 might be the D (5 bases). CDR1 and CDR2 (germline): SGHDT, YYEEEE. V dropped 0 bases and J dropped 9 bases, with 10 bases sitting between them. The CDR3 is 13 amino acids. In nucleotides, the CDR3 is TGTGCCAGCAGCTTGGCGGGGGAGTTCACCATATATTTT. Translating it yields CASSLAGEFTIYF.